A single sample is the source of the 3 T cell receptor beta chains below, sequenced in a study of regulatory T cells in long-lasting Graves disease. To make TCR beta libraries, researchers used iRepertoire HTBI primers and Arm-PCR of CDR3 regions. TCRdb passed the multiplex PCR reads through MiXCR, listing each CDR3 protein once. The sample holds 350,000 to 500,000 distinct CDR3 sequences; roughly 23% are singletons and the top ten take 14%. Time point reported: persistent/refractory GD, antithyroid drugs over 5 years with positive TRAb. PBMCs were the source of the RNA used for TCR sequencing. Material: peripheral blood mononuclear cells (PBMCs), obtained when the disease was refractory, from a patient treated with antithyroid drugs. The receptors were gathered from a female donor with Graves disease.

This clonotype occurred many times. The chain is built from TRBV2 and TRBJ2-4; the D gene could be TRBD1 or TRBD2 (5 bases each). The CDR3 is 14 residues long. Germline V gene sequence: CDR1 SNHLY, CDR2 FYNNEI. Trimming took 2 bases from V and 6 from J, leaving 11 bases between them. CDR3 coding DNA: TGTGCCAGCAGTGAAAGTCGTGGGACAAACATTCAGTACTTC. Translated: CASSESRGTNIQYF.

This clonotype was recorded a few times. The rearrangement uses TRBV7-9 and TRBJ1-4; 7 bases fit TRBD1. This CDR3 spans 15 amino acids. The germline V gene encodes CDR1 SEHNR and CDR2 FQNEAQ (reference sequence). The V gene end was trimmed by 1 base and the J gene end by 6 bases; junction bases not matched to a gene: 5. CDR3 nucleotide sequence: TGTGCCAGCAGCTTAGAAGGGGACAGCCATGAAAAACTGTTTTTT. This gives the protein CASSLEGDSHEKLFF.

In this sample, this clonotype turned up a few times. A much larger clone is a single base away; this may be a read error. The DNA for the CDR3 is TGTGCCAGCAGCCCTAGCGGGAGTATCACCGGGGAGCTGTTTTTT. Translating gives CASSPSGSITGELFF. This chain links TRBV9 with TRBJ2-2, with TRBD2 matching over 10 bases. J was trimmed by 4 bases and V by 4 bases; bases with no gene match: 4. Germline loops: CDR1 SGDLS, CDR2 YYNGEE. The CDR3 covers 15 residues.